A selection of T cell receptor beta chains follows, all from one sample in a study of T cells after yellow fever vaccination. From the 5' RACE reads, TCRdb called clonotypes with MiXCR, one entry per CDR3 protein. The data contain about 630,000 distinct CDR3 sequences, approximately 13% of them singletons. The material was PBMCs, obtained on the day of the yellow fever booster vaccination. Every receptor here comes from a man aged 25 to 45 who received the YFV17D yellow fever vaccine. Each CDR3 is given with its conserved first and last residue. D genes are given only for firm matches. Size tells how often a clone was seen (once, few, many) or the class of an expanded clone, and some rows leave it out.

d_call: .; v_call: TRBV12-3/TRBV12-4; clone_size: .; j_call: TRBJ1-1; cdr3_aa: CACALRENTEAFF; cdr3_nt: TGTGCCTGTGCCCTCCGGGAAAACACTGAAGCTTTCTTT
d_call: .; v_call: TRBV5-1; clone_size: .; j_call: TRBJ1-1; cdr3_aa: CASSGQGIRGTEAFF; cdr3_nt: TGCGCCAGCAGCGGGCAGGGGATACGAGGCACTGAAGCTTTCTTT
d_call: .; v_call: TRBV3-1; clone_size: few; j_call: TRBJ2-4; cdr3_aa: CASSQTAALAKNIQYF; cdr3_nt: TGTGCCAGCAGCCAAACGGCAGCACTAGCCAAAAACATTCAGTACTTC
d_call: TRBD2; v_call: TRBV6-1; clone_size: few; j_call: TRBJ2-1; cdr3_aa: CASRGLAGRSYNEQFF; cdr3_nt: TGTGCCAGCAGAGGACTAGCGGGACGGTCCTACAATGAGCAGTTCTTC
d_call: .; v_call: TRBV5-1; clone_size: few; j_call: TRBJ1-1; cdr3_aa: CASSLASPLPMNTEAFF; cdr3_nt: TGCGCCAGCAGCTTGGCTTCTCCGCTACCGATGAACACTGAAGCTTTCTTT
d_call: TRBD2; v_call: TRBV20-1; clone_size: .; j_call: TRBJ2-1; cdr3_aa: CSASTSGRRNEQFF; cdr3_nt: TGCAGTGCTAGTACTAGCGGGAGGCGGAATGAGCAGTTCTTC
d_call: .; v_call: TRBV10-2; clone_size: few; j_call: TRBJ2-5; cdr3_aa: CASSGRSLPGYF; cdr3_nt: TGCGCCAGCAGTGGACGGTCACTCCCAGGGTACTTC
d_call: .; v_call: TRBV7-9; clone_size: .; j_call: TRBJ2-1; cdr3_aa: CASSLGLGSEQFF; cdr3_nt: TGTGCCAGCAGCTTAGGTCTGGGCTCTGAGCAGTTCTTC
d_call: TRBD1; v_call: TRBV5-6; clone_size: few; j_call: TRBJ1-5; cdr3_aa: CASSLRQGGQPQHF; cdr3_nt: TGTGCCAGCAGCCTCCGACAGGGGGGTCAGCCCCAGCATTTT
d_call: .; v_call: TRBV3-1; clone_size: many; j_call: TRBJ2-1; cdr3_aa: CASSRSRSPYNEQFF; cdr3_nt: TGTGCCAGCAGCCGGAGCAGGAGCCCCTACAATGAGCAGTTCTTC
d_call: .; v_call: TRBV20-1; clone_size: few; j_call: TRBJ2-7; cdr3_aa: CSAKALSNSYEQYF; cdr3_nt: TGCAGTGCCAAGGCCCTCTCGAACTCCTACGAGCAGTACTTC
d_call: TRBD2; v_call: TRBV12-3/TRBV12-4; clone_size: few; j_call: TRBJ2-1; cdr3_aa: CASSSLVSSGRARSSYNEQFF; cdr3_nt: TGTGCCAGCAGTTCCCTCGTCTCTAGCGGGAGGGCTAGGAGCTCCTACAATGAGCAGTTCTTC
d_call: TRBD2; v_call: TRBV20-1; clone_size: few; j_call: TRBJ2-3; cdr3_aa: CSARVAGMEDTQYF; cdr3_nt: TGCAGTGCTAGAGTAGCGGGAATGGAAGATACGCAGTATTTT
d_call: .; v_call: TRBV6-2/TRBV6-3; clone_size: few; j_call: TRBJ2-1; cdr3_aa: CASTQVRPMLGEQFF; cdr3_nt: TGTGCCAGCACTCAGGTTCGTCCCATGTTAGGTGAGCAGTTCTTC
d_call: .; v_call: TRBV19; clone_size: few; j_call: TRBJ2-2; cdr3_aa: CASSTGARPLFF; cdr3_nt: TGTGCCAGTAGTACCGGGGCCAGACCGCTGTTTTTT
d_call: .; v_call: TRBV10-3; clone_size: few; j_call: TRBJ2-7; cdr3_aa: CATRTGGGEQYF; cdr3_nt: TGTGCCACCCGGACTGGAGGAGGGGAGCAGTACTTC
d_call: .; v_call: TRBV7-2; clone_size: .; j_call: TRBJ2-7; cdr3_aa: CASSPETRSTHEQYF; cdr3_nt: TGTGCCAGCAGCCCCGAGACTAGATCCACCCACGAGCAGTACTTC
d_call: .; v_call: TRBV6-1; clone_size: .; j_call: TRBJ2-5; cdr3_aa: CASGTGFEEWETQYF; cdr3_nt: TGTGCCAGCGGCACGGGGTTCGAGGAATGGGAGACCCAGTACTTC
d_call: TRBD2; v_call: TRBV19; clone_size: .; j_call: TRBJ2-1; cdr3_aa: CASRGGMVQFF; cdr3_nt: TGTGCCAGTAGGGGAGGGATGGTGCAGTTCTTC
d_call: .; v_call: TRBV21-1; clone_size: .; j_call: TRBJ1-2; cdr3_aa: CASSRTQYLRQFTRGGYTF; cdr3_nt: TGTGCCAGCAGCAGGACACAGTACCTCCGCCAATTCACCAGGGGTGGCTACACCTTC
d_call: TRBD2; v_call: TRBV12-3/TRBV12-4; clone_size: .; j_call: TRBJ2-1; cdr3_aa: CASSLRREGLGEQFF; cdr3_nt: TGTGCCAGCAGTTTACGGCGGGAGGGCCTGGGTGAGCAGTTCTTC
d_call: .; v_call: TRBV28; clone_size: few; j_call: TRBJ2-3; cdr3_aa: CASSPPVSQGPTDTQYF; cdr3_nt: TGTGCCAGCAGTCCCCCGGTCTCGCAGGGACCCACAGATACGCAGTATTTT
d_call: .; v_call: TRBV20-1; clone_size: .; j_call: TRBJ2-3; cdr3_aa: CSAKTDITSTDTQYF; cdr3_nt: TGCAGTGCCAAAACCGACATTACTAGCACAGATACGCAGTATTTT
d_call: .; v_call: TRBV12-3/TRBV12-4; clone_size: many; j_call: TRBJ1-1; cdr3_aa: CASRPPGQSEAFF; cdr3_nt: TGTGCCAGCAGACCACCTGGACAGTCTGAAGCTTTCTTT
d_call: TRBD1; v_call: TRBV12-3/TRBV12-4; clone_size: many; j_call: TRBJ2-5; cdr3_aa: CASSRTGTAQETQYF; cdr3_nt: TGTGCCAGCAGTCGCACCGGGACAGCGCAGGAGACCCAGTACTTC
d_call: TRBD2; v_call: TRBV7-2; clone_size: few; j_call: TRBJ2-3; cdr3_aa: CASSLVAGPRDTQYF; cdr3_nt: TGTGCCAGCAGCTTAGTAGCGGGCCCCAGGGATACGCAGTATTTT
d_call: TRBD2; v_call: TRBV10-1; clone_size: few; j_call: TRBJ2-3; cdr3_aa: CASSDGTSGISTDTQYF; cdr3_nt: TGCGCCAGCAGTGATGGGACTAGCGGGATATCTACAGATACGCAGTATTTT
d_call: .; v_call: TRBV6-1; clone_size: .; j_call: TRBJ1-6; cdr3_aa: CASRDPSYNSPLHF; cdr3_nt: TGTGCCAGCAGGGACCCCTCCTATAATTCACCCCTCCACTTT
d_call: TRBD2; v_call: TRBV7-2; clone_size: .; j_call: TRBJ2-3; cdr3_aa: CASSFPGGGGTDTQYF; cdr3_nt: TGTGCCAGCAGCTTCCCGGGGGGAGGGGGCACAGATACGCAGTATTTT
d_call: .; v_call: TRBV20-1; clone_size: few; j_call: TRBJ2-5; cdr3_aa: CSAIRIQETQYF; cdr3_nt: TGCAGTGCTATCAGGATCCAAGAGACCCAGTACTTC
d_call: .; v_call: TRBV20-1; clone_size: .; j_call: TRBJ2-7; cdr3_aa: CSARDHRTPYNYEQYF; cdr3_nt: TGCAGTGCTAGGGACCACCGGACACCTTATAACTACGAGCAGTACTTC
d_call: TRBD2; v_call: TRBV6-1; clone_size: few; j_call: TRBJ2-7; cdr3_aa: CASSRPRGGTYEQYF; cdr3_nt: TGTGCCAGCAGTCGACCCCGGGGAGGGACCTACGAGCAGTACTTC
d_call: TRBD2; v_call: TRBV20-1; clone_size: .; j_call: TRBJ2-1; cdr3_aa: CSARGLAGDHEQFF; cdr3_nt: TGCAGTGCCAGGGGACTAGCGGGAGATCATGAGCAGTTCTTC
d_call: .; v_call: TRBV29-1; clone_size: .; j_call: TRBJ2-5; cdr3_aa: CSVAGKKETQYF; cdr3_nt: TGCAGCGTAGCCGGGAAAAAAGAGACCCAGTACTTC
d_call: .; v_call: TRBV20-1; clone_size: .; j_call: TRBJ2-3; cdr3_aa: CSAGDRYPDTQYF; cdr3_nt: TGCAGTGCTGGGGATCGGTACCCAGATACGCAGTATTTT
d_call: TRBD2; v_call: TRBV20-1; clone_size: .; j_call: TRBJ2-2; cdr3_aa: CSASALADTGELFF; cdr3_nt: TGCAGTGCTAGCGCTCTAGCGGACACCGGGGAGCTGTTTTTT
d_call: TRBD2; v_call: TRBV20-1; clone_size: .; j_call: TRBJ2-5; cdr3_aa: CSARDIAGGRETQYF; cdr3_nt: TGCAGTGCTAGAGACATAGCGGGAGGGAGAGAGACCCAGTACTTC
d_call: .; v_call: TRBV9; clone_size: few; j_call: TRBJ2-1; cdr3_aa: CASSPGPKGEQFF; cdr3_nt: TGTGCCAGCAGCCCGGGACCTAAGGGTGAGCAGTTCTTC
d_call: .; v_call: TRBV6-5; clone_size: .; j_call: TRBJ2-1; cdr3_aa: CASSYRFSSYNEQFF; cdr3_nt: TGTGCCAGCAGTTATCGGTTTTCCTCCTACAATGAGCAGTTCTTC
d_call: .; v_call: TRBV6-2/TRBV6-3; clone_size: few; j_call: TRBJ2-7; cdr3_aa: CASSYSPISTTEQYF; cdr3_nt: TGTGCCAGCAGTTACTCCCCCATCTCGACTACCGAGCAGTACTTC
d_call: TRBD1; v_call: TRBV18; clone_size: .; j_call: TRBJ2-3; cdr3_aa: CATQTGDITDTQYF; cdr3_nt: TGTGCCACCCAGACAGGGGACATCACAGATACGCAGTATTTT
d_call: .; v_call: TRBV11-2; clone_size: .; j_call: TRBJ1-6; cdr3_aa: CASSLAAAPLHF; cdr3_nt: TGTGCCAGCAGCTTAGCGGCAGCCCCCCTCCACTTT
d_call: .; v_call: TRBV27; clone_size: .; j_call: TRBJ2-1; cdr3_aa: CADGAPGWSEQFF; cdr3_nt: TGTGCCGATGGGGCCCCAGGATGGTCTGAGCAGTTCTTC
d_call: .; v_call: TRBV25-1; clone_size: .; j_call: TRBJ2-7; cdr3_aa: CASNSGPTQQYF; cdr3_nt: TGTGCCAGCAACTCAGGGCCCACGCAGCAGTACTTC
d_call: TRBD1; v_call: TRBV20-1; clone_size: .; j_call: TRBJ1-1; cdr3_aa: CSASPGTGFTEAFF; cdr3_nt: TGCAGTGCTAGCCCCGGGACAGGGTTTACTGAAGCTTTCTTT
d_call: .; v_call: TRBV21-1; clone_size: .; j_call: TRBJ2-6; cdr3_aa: CASSTWTSGSSGANVLTF; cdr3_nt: TGTGCCAGCAGCACCTGGACTAGCGGGTCCTCTGGGGCCAACGTCCTGACTTTC
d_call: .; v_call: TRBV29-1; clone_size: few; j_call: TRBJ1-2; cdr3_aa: CSVEAVANYGYTF; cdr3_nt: TGCAGCGTTGAGGCCGTAGCTAACTATGGCTACACCTTC
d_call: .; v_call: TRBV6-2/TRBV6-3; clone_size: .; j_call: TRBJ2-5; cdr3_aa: CASSYSGLQETQYF; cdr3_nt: TGTGCCAGCAGTTACTCGGGCCTCCAAGAGACCCAGTACTTC
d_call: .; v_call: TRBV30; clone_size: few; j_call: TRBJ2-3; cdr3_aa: CAWIKGLSTDTQYF; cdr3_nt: TGTGCCTGGATTAAAGGACTTAGCACAGATACGCAGTATTTT
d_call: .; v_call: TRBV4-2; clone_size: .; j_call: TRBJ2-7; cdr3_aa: CASSPSAGGSYEQYF; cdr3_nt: TGTGCCAGCAGCCCTAGTGCCGGGGGTTCCTACGAGCAGTACTTC
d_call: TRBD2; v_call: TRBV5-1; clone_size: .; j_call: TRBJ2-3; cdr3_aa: CASRGASGYTDTQYF; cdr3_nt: TGCGCCAGCAGAGGGGCTAGCGGGTACACAGATACGCAGTATTTT
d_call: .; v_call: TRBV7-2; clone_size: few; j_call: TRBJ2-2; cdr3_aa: CASNSEGGKPGELFF; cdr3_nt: TGTGCCAGCAACTCAGAGGGGGGGAAACCCGGGGAGCTGTTTTTT
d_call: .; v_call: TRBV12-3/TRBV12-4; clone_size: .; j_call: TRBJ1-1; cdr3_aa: CASFLHVNTEAFF; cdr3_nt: TGTGCCAGCTTTCTACACGTGAACACTGAAGCTTTCTTT
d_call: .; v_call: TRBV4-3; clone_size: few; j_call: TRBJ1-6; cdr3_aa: CASSQYRDGNSPLHF; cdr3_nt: TGCGCCAGCAGCCAATACCGGGACGGGAATTCACCCCTCCACTTT